This T cell receptor beta chain is drawn from a study of blood T cell repertoires in COVID-19. Study-wide context: Acute-phase and convalescent COVID-19 samples originated in the United States, Italy and Spain. T cells, B-cell-depleted T cells, or PBMCs provided the cDNA or gDNA that served as material.

In the source study's methods: Counts of nucleated cells, estimated from reference gene primer amplification, were obtained. The table came from immunoSEQ multiplex PCR; TCRdb's copy has only in-frame clones and leaves some out. The DNA gave D and trimming, while V, J and clone size come from that table. Among more than 200,000 clones listed, roughly nine tenths were seen once. Participants' reported clinical history set cohort assignment. The V and J ends lost 0 bases and 0 bases respectively, with 9 bases between them. From germline, CDR1 is SGHNT and CDR2 YYREEE (reference sequence). The length of the CDR3 is 15 residues.

The chain uses TRBV5-4 and TRBJ2-5; a weak D match, TRBD1 (6 bases). Sequences were obtained from PBMCs or T cells enriched from blood (not recorded which). The sequence was collected from a woman in her 30s with acute COVID-19. CDR3 sequence (DNA): TGTGCCAGCAGCTTGGGTACAGGGAACCAAGAGACCCAGTACTTC. This translates into CASSLGTGNQETQYF.